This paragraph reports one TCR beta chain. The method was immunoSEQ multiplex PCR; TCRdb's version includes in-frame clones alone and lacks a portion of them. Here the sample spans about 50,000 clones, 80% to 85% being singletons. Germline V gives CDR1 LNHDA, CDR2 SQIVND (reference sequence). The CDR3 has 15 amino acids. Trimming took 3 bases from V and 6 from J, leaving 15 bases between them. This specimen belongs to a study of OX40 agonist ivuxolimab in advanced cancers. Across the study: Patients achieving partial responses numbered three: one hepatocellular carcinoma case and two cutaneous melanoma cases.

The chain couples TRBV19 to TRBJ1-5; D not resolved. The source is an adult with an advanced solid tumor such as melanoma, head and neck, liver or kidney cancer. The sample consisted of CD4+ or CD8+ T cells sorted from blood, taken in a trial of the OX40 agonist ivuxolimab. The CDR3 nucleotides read TGTGCCAGTAGTATCGGAGGGCTCCTTCCTCAGCCCCAGCATTTT. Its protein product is CASSIGGLLPQPQHF.